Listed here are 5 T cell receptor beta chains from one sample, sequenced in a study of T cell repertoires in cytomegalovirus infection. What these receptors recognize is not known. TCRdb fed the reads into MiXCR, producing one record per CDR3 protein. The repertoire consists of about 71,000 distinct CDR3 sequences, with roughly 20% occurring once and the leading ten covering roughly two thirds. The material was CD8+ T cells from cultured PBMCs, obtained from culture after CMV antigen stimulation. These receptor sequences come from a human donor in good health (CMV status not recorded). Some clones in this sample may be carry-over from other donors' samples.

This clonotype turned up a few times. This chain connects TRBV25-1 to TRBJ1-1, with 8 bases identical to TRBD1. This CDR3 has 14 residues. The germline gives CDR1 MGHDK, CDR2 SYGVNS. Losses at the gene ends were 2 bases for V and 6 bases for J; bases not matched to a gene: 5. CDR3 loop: CASSEPGTGPEAFF. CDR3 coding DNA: TGTGCCAGCAGTGAACCCGGGACAGGTCCTGAAGCTTTCTTT. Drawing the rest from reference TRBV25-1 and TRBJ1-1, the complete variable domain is EADIYQTPRYLVIGTGKKITLECSQTMGHDKMYWYQQDPGMELHLIHYSYGVNSTEKGDLSSESTVSRIRTEHFPLTLESARPSHTSQYLCASSEPGTGPEAFFGQGTRLTVV.

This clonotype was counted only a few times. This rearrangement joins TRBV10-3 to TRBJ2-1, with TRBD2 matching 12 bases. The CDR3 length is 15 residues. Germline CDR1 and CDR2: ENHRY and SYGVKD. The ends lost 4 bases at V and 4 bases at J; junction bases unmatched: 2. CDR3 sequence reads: CAISGTSGEYNEQFF. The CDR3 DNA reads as TGTGCCATCAGTGGGACTAGCGGGGAGTACAATGAGCAGTTCTTC.

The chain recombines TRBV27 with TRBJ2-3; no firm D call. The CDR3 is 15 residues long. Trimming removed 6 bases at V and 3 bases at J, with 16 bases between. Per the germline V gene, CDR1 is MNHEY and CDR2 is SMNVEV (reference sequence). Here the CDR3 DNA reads TGTGCCAGCAGCGTTAACGTCCCCTTAACAGATACGCAGTATTTT. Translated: CASSVNVPLTDTQYF.

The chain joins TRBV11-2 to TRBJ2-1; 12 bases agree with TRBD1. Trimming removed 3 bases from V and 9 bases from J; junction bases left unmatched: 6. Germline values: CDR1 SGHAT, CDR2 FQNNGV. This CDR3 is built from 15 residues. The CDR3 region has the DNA TGTGCCAGCAGCTTGGGTTGGGACAGGGGGCGTGAGCAGTTCTTC. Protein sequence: CASSLGWDRGREQFF.

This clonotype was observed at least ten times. The CDR3 is CASRIRTANTGELFF. CDR3 DNA: TGTGCCAGCAGGATTAGGACAGCGAACACCGGGGAGCTGTTTTTT. The gene calls are TRBV6-5 and TRBJ2-2; D possibly corresponds to TRBD1 (6 bases). The CDR3 totals 15 residues. Trimming shortened V by 6 bases and J by 0 bases, and 11 bases separated the two germline ends. Per germline, CDR1 MNHEY and CDR2 SVGAGI.